One sample yielded the 2 T cell receptor beta chains listed below, sequenced in a study of identical twins. A single record per CDR3 protein comes from TCRdb applying MiXCR to the 5' RACE reads. The sample contains about 720,000 distinct CDR3 sequences, around a sixth of which appear only once. The same sample was also used in a study of T cells expressing NK-cell markers.

The sequenced sample was PBMCs. Receptors originate from a woman between 18 and 30 years old in good health.

This clonotype was observed a few times. Here the CDR3 DNA reads TGTGCCAGCAGTTCCGGGGAGGGGGGAGGCACCGGGGAGCTGTTTTTT. This translates into CASSSGEGGGTGELFF. V gene TRBV12-3 or TRBV12-4 combines with J gene TRBJ2-2, with D possibly being TRBD2 (7 bases). This CDR3 comprises 16 residues. Between the trimmed V and J ends, which lost 4 bases and 4 bases, there was a span of 16 bases.

This clonotype was counted a few times. The genes are TRBV5-1 and TRBJ2-7, with D possibly called TRBD1 or TRBD2 (6 bases each). V was clipped by 0 bases and J by 6 bases, with 13 bases between them. The germline V gene encodes CDR1 SGHRS and CDR2 YFSETQ. The CDR3 contains 14 residues. CDR3 in amino acids: CASSLAGAASEQYF. The CDR3, as DNA: TGCGCCAGCAGCTTGGCGGGGGCCGCATCCGAGCAGTACTTC.